Sequencing of this TCR beta chain was carried out in a study of T cells in Graves' hyperthyroidism and ophthalmopathy. RNA transcripts served as the template for amplifying TCR beta CDR3 regions. The study used the HTBI primer set for a first-round RT-PCR of the TCR CDR3. TCRdb passed the multiplex PCR reads through MiXCR, listing each CDR3 protein once. The repertoire holds approximately 360,000 distinct CDR3 sequences, with about a sixth as singletons. Patients aged 18 to 65 had newly diagnosed hyperthyroidism of under 2 months' duration. First hyperthyroidism diagnosis is when the blood sample was obtained, before any ophthalmopathy symptoms. Overall study findings and caveats: Ophthalmopathy cases were set apart from stable hyperthyroidism by a 13 V-J model.

With respect to this clonotype: Antigen specificity is unknown.

The source of this sequence is a woman younger than 35 with Graves' hyperthyroidism that later progressed to Graves' ophthalmopathy. Source material: blood.

The CDR3 sequence: CSVVAQFYRTYEQYF. CDR3 DNA sequence: TGCAGCGTTGTAGCTCAGTTCTATCGAACCTACGAGCAGTACTTC. The V call is TRBV29-1, the J call TRBJ2-7; no firm D call. The CDR3 covers 15 residues. Per the germline V gene, CDR1 is SQVTM and CDR2 is ANQGSEA. The V and J ends lost 4 bases and 2 bases respectively, with 18 bases between them.